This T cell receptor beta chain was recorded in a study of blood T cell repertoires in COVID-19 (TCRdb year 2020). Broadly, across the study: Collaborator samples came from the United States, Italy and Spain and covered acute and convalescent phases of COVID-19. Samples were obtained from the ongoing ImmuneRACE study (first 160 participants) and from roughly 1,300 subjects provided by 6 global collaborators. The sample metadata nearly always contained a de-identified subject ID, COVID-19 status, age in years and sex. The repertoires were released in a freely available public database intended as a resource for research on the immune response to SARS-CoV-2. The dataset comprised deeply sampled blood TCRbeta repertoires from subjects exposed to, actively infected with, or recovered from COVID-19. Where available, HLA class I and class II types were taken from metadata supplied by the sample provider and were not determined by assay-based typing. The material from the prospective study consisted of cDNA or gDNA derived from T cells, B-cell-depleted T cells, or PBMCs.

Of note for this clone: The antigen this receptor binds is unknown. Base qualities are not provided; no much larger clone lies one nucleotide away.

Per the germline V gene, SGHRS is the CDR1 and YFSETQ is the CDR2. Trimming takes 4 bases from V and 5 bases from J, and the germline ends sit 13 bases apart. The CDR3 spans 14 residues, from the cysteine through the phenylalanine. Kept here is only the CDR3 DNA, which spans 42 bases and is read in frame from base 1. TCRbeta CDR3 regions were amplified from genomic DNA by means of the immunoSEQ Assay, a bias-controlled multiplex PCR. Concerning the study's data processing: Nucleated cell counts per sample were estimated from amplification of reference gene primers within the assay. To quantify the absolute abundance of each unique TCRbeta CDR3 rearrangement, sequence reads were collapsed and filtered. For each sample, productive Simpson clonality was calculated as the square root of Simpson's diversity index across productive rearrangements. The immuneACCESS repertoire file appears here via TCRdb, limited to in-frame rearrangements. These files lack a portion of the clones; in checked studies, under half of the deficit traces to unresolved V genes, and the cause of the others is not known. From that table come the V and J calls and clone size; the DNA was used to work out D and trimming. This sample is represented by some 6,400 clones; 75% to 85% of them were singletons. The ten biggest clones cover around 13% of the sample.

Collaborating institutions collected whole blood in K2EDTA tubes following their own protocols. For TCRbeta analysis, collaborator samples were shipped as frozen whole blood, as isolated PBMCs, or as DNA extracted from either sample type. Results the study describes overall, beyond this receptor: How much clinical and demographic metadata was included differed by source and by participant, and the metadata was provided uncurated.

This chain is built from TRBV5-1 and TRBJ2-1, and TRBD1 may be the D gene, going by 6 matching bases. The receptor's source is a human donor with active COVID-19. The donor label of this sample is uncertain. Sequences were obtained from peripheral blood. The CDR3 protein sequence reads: CASSAGQINNEQFF. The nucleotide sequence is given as TGCGCCAGCAGCGCCGGACAGATAAACAATGAGCAGTTCTTC.